This T cell receptor beta chain was sequenced for a study of blood T cells in healthy people across ages. Study-level results: Naive CD4+ cell counts and diversity both ran higher in long-lived than in aged donors. Naive and antigen-experienced cells could not be conclusively compared, given unsorted PBMCs. Observed TCR beta diversity per million T cells went down as age went up. This fall followed a roughly linear course with age.

The use of a sample-barcoded 5' primer and a J-beta primer mix characterized a second PCR of about 6 to 12 cycles. Each CDR3 protein gets one entry after TCRdb re-called the 5' RACE reads with MiXCR. Of about 720,000 distinct CDR3 sequences listed, 22% are singletons. With respect to this clonotype: Its antigen remains unidentified.

The receptor was isolated from a man in his 70s in good health. Source material: blood.

The CDR3 DNA sequence: TGCAGTGCCCCTACTCCCGGGACAGCCCAAGAGACCCAGTACTTC. Translation: CSAPTPGTAQETQYF. The chain has TRBV20-1 and TRBJ2-5; 7 positions match TRBD1. This CDR3 region has 15 residues. Germline V gene lookup returns CDR1 DFQATT and CDR2 SNEGSKA (reference sequence). Trimming removed 6 bases from V and 1 base from J; junction bases left unmatched: 11.